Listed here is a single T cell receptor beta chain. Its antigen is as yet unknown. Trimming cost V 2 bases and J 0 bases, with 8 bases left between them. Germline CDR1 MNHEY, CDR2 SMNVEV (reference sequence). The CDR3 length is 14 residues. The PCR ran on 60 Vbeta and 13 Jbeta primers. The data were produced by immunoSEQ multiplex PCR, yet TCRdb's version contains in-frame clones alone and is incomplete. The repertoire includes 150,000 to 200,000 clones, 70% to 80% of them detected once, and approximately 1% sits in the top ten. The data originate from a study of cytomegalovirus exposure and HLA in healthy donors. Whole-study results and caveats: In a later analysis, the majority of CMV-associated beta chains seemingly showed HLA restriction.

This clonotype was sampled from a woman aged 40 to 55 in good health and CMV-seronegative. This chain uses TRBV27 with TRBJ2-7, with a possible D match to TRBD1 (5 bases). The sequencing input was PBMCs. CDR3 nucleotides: TGTGCCAGCAGTTTAGCAGGGCCCTCCTACGAGCAGTACTTC. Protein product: CASSLAGPSYEQYF.